The 19 T cell receptor beta chains below all came from one sample that was sequenced in a study of cytomegalovirus exposure and HLA in healthy donors. In the PCR, 60 Vbeta and 13 Jbeta primers were used. Clones were read by immunoSEQ multiplex PCR, and TCRdb kept only the in-frame ones, dropping some. The table includes approximately 80,000 clones, around 70% detected once. The sequenced sample was PBMCs. The receptors originated from a woman in her 40s in good health and CMV-seropositive.

This rearrangement joins TRBV5-4 to TRBJ1-1, with TRBD1 matching over 11 bases. With V trimmed by 3 bases and J by 4 bases, 11 bases remained unmatched. CDR3 length: 17 residues. Germline CDR1 SGHNT, CDR2 YYREEE (reference sequence). The CDR3 region has the DNA TGTGCCAGCAGCTCCTTGGGACAGGGGGATTCGATCACTGAAGCTTTCTTT. This sequence encodes CASSSLGQGDSITEAFF.

The V call is TRBV7-9, the J call TRBJ2-7; TRBD1 matches 7 bases. CDR1 is SEHNR and CDR2 is FQNEAQ in the germline V gene (reference sequence). The ends lost 5 bases at V and 3 bases at J; junction bases unmatched: 10. The CDR3 length is 15 residues. The CDR3 sequence is CASSRGTGVLYEQYF. The CDR3 bases are TGTGCCAGCAGCCGCGGTACAGGGGTCCTCTACGAGCAGTACTTC.

This sequence joins TRBV11-2 and TRBJ2-3; possible D gene TRBD2, 5 bases. V shed 5 bases and J shed 6 bases, with 12 bases lying between them. Germline V gene lookup returns CDR1 SGHAT and CDR2 FQNNGV. The CDR3 covers 13 residues. CDR3 nucleotides: TGTGCCAGCAGCCGCCGGGATTTGGATACGCAGTATTTT. This translates into CASSRRDLDTQYF.

This clone appeared once. The rearrangement joins TRBV29-1 to TRBJ2-1, with 9 bases aligning to TRBD1. The ends lost 4 bases at V and 2 bases at J; junction bases unmatched: 12. The CDR3 spans 17 residues. Germline V gene sequence: CDR1 SQVTM, CDR2 ANQGSEA. The CDR3 loop reads CSVVYYRDRAAYNEQFF. The CDR3 nucleotides read TGCAGCGTTGTATATTATCGGGACAGGGCGGCCTACAATGAGCAGTTCTTC.

This clone was found a few times. This rearrangement joins TRBV6-1 to TRBJ1-2, with TRBD1 matching over 12 bases. The CDR3 is 14 amino acids. CDR1 and CDR2 from the germline V gene are MNHNS and SASEGT. With V trimmed by 6 bases and J by 8 bases, 7 bases remained unmatched. CDR3 in DNA: TGTGCCAGCAGCACGGGACAGGGGGCTGGCGGCTACACCTTC. This gives the protein CASSTGQGAGGYTF.

This chain links TRBV28 with TRBJ1-3; D unclear. Looked up from germline, CDR1 is MDHEN and CDR2 is SYDVKM. V lost 3 bases and J 0 bases, leaving 12 bases between the germline ends. There are 16 residues in the CDR3. CDR3: CASSFWEALSGNTIYF. The DNA of the CDR3 is TGTGCCAGCAGTTTTTGGGAGGCTCTCTCTGGAAACACCATATATTTT.

The V gene is TRBV28, the J gene TRBJ1-3, with 7 bases aligning to TRBD1. V trimming: 5 bases; J trimming: 7 bases; junction bases outside the gene matches: 20. Per germline, CDR1 MDHEN and CDR2 SYDVKM. This CDR3 has 18 residues. CDR3 sequence (DNA): TGTGCCAGCAGTCAAAGTCCCCAAGGGGGCCGCGGGCTGAACACCATATATTTT. This codes for CASSQSPQGGRGLNTIYF.

There are a few counts of this clone. The V and J genes are TRBV7-9 and TRBJ1-5; perhaps TRBD1 as D (5 bases). V lost 2 bases and J lost 7, with 12 bases in between. The germline V gene encodes CDR1 SEHNR and CDR2 FQNEAQ (reference sequence). This CDR3 contains 14 residues. The CDR3 loop reads CASSLSQGRQPQHF. DNA for the CDR3: TGTGCCAGCAGCTTAAGTCAGGGAAGACAGCCCCAGCATTTT.

The J gene is TRBJ2-5, the V gene TRBV30, with 9 bases that match TRBD1. Germline trimming cut 3 bases from V and 6 bases from J; bases unmatched to any gene: 5. The CDR3 sequence is 13 residues long. The germline V gene encodes CDR1 GTSNPN and CDR2 SVGIG (reference sequence). The DNA of the CDR3 is TGTGCCTGGAGCGGACAGGGGAGAAAGACCCAGTACTTC. Residues: CAWSGQGRKTQYF.

The table lists this clone with a count of one. The chain is built from TRBV6-5 and TRBJ2-7, with 7 bases that match TRBD1. The CDR3 consists of 14 residues. V gave up 6 bases and J gave up 0 bases; unmatched junction bases: 5. Germline-derived CDR1 and CDR2 are MNHEY and SVGAGI. The CDR3 is CASSQTGNSYEQYF. Written as DNA, the CDR3 is TGTGCCAGCAGCCAGACAGGGAACTCCTACGAGCAGTACTTC.

The genes are TRBV19 and TRBJ1-1; 7 bases match TRBD1. CDR3 length: 17 residues. The J segment lost 2 bases and the V segment lost 4 bases, leaving 13 bases of the junction unmatched. Germline CDR1 is LNHDA and CDR2 is SQIVND (reference sequence). For the CDR3, the DNA is TGTGCCAGTAGTACCCGGGACAGCGGGTGGGGAAACACTGAAGCTTTCTTT. This sequence encodes CASSTRDSGWGNTEAFF.

This chain connects TRBV6-5 to TRBJ1-1, with 8 bases lining up with TRBD1. This CDR3 contains 14 residues. The germline V gene has CDR1 MNHEY and CDR2 SVGAGI. The V and J ends lost 4 bases and 5 bases, in that order; junction bases with no gene match: 6. In DNA form, the CDR3 reads TGTGCCAGCAGTTCAGACAGGGGTAATACTGAAGCTTTCTTT. It translates to CASSSDRGNTEAFF.

V usage is TRBV19 and J usage is TRBJ1-2, with unresolved D. Trimming pared 7 bases from V and 4 bases from J, leaving 10 bases between. The CDR3 sequence is 12 residues long. Per the germline V gene, CDR1 is LNHDA and CDR2 is SQIVND (reference sequence). CDR3 in amino acids: CASMNRPYGYTF. The CDR3, as DNA: TGTGCCAGTATGAACAGACCCTATGGCTACACCTTC.

The chain links TRBV6-5 to TRBJ1-2; D possibly corresponds to TRBD1 (6 bases). The CDR3 extends over 14 amino acids. V dropped 5 bases and J dropped 5 bases, with 15 bases sitting between them. CDR1 is MNHEY, CDR2 SVGAGI, per germline. The CDR3 DNA is TGTGCCAGCAGTCCCACGATGAGGGGGTATGGCTACACCTTC. Residues: CASSPTMRGYGYTF.

V usage is TRBV5-1 and J usage is TRBJ2-1; 11 bases fit TRBD2. Germline trimming cut 3 bases from V and 7 bases from J; bases unmatched to any gene: 12. The CDR3 is 17 amino acids. The V gene's germline CDR1 is SGHRS and CDR2 YFSETQ. The CDR3 DNA reads TGCGCCAGCAGCTGGAGACTAGCGGGACGGGGGGGGAATGAGCAGTTCTTC. Amino acids: CASSWRLAGRGGNEQFF.

V is TRBV4-2 and J is TRBJ1-1; D gene ambiguous. Germline loops: CDR1 LGHNA, CDR2 YNFKEQ. The CDR3 contains 16 residues. The V end was cut by 0 bases, the J end by 0 bases, with 11 bases between. CDR3 sequence (DNA): TGTGCCAGCAGCCAAGATTATGGGCCCCTGAACACTGAAGCTTTCTTT. It yields the protein CASSQDYGPLNTEAFF.

V and J are TRBV5-1 and TRBJ1-1; unclear D gene. Germline-derived CDR1 and CDR2 are SGHRS and YFSETQ. CDR3 length: 13 amino acids. V shed 0 bases and J shed 6 bases, with 9 bases lying between them. CDR3 DNA sequence: TGCGCCAGCAGCTTGGCCGCGCGGGCTGAAGCTTTCTTT. It is translated as CASSLAARAEAFF.

The chain employs TRBV5-1 and TRBJ2-2; 14 bases align to TRBD2. CDR3 size: 20 residues. Germline CDR1 is SGHRS and CDR2 is YFSETQ. V lost 0 bases and J lost 5; bases outside the gene matches: 12. The CDR3 reads CASSLVSYGLAGGKTGELFF. Here the CDR3 DNA reads TGCGCCAGCAGCTTGGTATCGTACGGACTAGCGGGAGGAAAAACCGGGGAGCTGTTTTTT.

The chain recombines TRBV7-8 with TRBJ2-7; D ambiguous. The V gene lost 3 bases and the J gene lost 3 bases, with 9 bases spanning the gap. The CDR3 length is 13 residues. CDR1 and CDR2 from the germline V gene are SGHVS and FQNEAQ. The CDR3 bases are TGTGCCAGCAGCTTTTCAGGTTTCTACGAGCAGTACTTC. It specifies CASSFSGFYEQYF. Variable domain in full (rest from reference TRBV7-8 and TRBJ2-7): GAGVSQSPRYKVAKRGQDVALRCDPISGHVSLFWYQQALGQGPEFLTYFQNEAQLDKSGLPSDRFFAERPEGSVSTLKIQRTQQEDSAVYLCASSFSGFYEQYFGPGTRLTVT.